This is a list of T cell receptor beta chains from one sample in a study of response to subunit inactivated influenza vaccine. In TCRdb, the RT-PCR reads were re-called with MiXCR into one record per CDR3 protein. The table includes 300,000 to 350,000 distinct CDR3 sequences, approximately 20% detected once. Sequencing was performed on PBMCs from blood, taken approximately 20 months after vaccination. Every receptor here comes from a man between 50 and 75 years old who received an inactivated influenza vaccine. Both conserved end residues are part of each CDR3. A D gene is named only where the DNA matches it firmly. Only part of the rows carry a size: once, few, many, or a class if the clone is expanded.

NA,TRBV12-3/TRBV12-4,TRBD2,TRBJ2-5,CASSAGRLYQETQYF,TGTGCCAGCAGTGCCGGGAGGCTGTACCAAGAGACCCAGTACTTC
NA,TRBV20-1,NA,TRBJ1-1,CSAREHTPDSLQAFF,TGCAGTGCTAGAGAACATACCCCTGACAGCTTACAAGCTTTCTTT
NA,TRBV12-3/TRBV12-4,NA,TRBJ1-5,CASSFVGRLNQPQHF,TGTGCCAGCAGTTTCGTGGGTCGACTCAATCAGCCCCAGCATTTT
few,TRBV11-2,TRBD2,TRBJ2-1,CASSYSSGVLNEQFF,TGTGCCAGCAGCTACTCTAGCGGGGTCTTGAATGAGCAGTTCTTC
few,TRBV28,TRBD2,TRBJ2-1,CASSLGLAVSYNEQFF,TGTGCCAGCAGTTTGGGACTAGCGGTCTCCTACAATGAGCAGTTCTTC
NA,TRBV20-1,NA,TRBJ1-2,CSSDGNYGYTF,TGCAGTTCCGACGGAAACTATGGCTACACCTTC
NA,TRBV20-1,NA,TRBJ2-3,CSAARDGTDTQYF,TGCAGTGCTGCCAGGGATGGCACAGATACGCAGTATTTT
NA,TRBV30,TRBD1,TRBJ1-1,CAWSAGTGGMNTEAFF,TGTGCCTGGAGTGCCGGGACAGGGGGTATGAACACTGAAGCTTTCTTT
NA,TRBV2,TRBD1,TRBJ2-1,CASRKTGDEQFF,TGTGCCAGCAGGAAGACAGGGGATGAGCAGTTCTTC
few,TRBV7-8,TRBD2,TRBJ2-3,CASSLFRGRGPRYTQYF,TGTGCCAGCAGCTTGTTCCGCGGGAGGGGGCCACGCTATACGCAGTATTTT
few,TRBV20-1,TRBD1,TRBJ1-2,CSAREGGGYGYTF,TGCAGTGCCCGAGAAGGGGGCGGCTATGGCTACACCTTC
NA,TRBV6-5,TRBD1,TRBJ1-5,CASSSWDRGSNQPQHF,TGTGCCAGCAGTTCCTGGGACAGGGGCTCCAATCAGCCCCAGCATTTT
NA,TRBV12-3/TRBV12-4,NA,TRBJ1-2,CASSLAGLRGYTF,TGTGCCAGCAGTTTAGCTGGACTGAGGGGCTACACCTTC
NA,TRBV15,TRBD1,TRBJ1-1,CATSNNRGNTEAFF,TGTGCCACCAGCAACAACAGGGGGAACACTGAAGCTTTCTTT
NA,TRBV7-2,NA,TRBJ1-1,CASSLNARQMNTEAFF,TGTGCCAGCAGCTTAAATGCCAGACAGATGAACACTGAAGCTTTCTTT
NA,TRBV4-3,TRBD2,TRBJ2-2,CASSRVAGGPGELFF,TGCGCCAGCAGCCGGGTAGCGGGAGGGCCCGGGGAGCTGTTTTTT
NA,TRBV3-1,TRBD2,TRBJ2-1,CASSQALAGGPVF,TGTGCCAGCAGCCAAGCCTTAGCGGGGGGGCCAGTCTTC
NA,TRBV7-9,TRBD2,TRBJ2-1,CASRLVAGTHNEQFF,TGTGCCAGCAGACTTGTAGCGGGGACCCACAATGAGCAGTTCTTC
NA,TRBV5-6,TRBD1,TRBJ2-3,CASSIDRVADTQYF,TGTGCCAGCAGCATCGACAGGGTCGCAGATACGCAGTATTTT
NA,TRBV20-1,TRBD1,TRBJ2-7,CSATGTESYEQYF,TGCAGTGCTACCGGGACAGAGTCCTACGAGCAGTACTTC
NA,TRBV4-3,NA,TRBJ2-7,CASSQAQAYEQYF,TGCGCCAGCAGCCAAGCACAGGCCTACGAGCAGTACTTC
many,TRBV12-3/TRBV12-4,TRBD1,TRBJ1-2,CASSFRPGGIGGYTF,TGTGCCAGCAGTTTCCGTCCAGGGGGCATAGGAGGCTACACCTTC
NA,TRBV5-4,TRBD1,TRBJ1-5,CASSPDRALQPQHF,TGTGCCAGCAGCCCTGACAGGGCGCTTCAGCCCCAGCATTTT
NA,TRBV6-1,NA,TRBJ2-7,CASREFRAGEQYF,TGTGCCAGCAGAGAATTCCGGGCAGGCGAGCAGTACTTC
NA,TRBV11-2,NA,TRBJ1-2,CASSSSEGGGRNYGYTF,TGTGCCAGCAGCTCTTCTGAGGGAGGGGGAAGAAACTATGGCTACACCTTC
few,TRBV2,NA,TRBJ2-7,CASTAGSREQYF,TGTGCCAGCACGGCAGGGAGTCGGGAGCAGTACTTC
NA,TRBV7-2,TRBD1,TRBJ1-3,CASSVAGTGALSGNTIYF,TGTGCCAGCAGCGTAGCCGGGACAGGGGCGCTCTCTGGAAACACCATATATTTT
NA,TRBV12-3/TRBV12-4,TRBD1,TRBJ2-7,CASTKQGARHEQYF,TGTGCCAGCACCAAACAGGGGGCGCGTCACGAGCAGTACTTC